This paragraph covers one T cell receptor (beta chain) sequence. The antigen is not known. Molecular barcoding with unique molecular identifiers was used for the TCRbeta library. TCRdb re-analysed the PCR reads in MiXCR, keeping a single row per CDR3 protein. The repertoire holds 5,100 or so distinct CDR3 sequences, with approximately 30% as singletons. The entry originates in a study of T-cell reconstitution after alpha-beta-depleted transplantation in children. The CDR3 is made up of 13 amino acids. V was trimmed by 5 bases and J by 3 bases, leaving 10 bases between them. Germline V CDR1 and CDR2: SEHNR, FQNEAQ (reference sequence). Study observations and caveats: T cells produced anew were the main source of T-cell counts and diversity one year after transplant. From surviving recipient T cells and thymic progenitors came the high day-60 TCRbeta diversity observed in some patients. At around two months after transplant, the alpha-beta T cells were reportedly derived from several hundred expanded clones that came from non-depleted graft cells.

The specimen comprised PBMCs, mostly from graft donor cells, sampled 60 days after TCRalphabeta/CD19-depleted stem cell transplant. This sequence joins TRBV7-9 and TRBJ2-5; D not certain. The sequence came from a male patient between 2 and 9 years old who had a stem cell transplant for acute lymphoblastic leukemia, so the T cells may come from the graft donor. DNA of the CDR3: TGTGCCAGCAGCCCCCCAGGAGAAGAGACCCAGTACTTC. Translated: CASSPPGEETQYF.